This is a list of T cell receptor beta chains from one sample in a study of shared clonotypes between healthy human individuals. Method: immunoSEQ multiplex PCR; TCRdb's copy keeps in-frame clones and lacks some. The sample contains 2 million to 2.5 million clones, about 95% of which appear only once. The source material was naive CD8+ T cells sorted from blood. The receptors were gathered from a man aged 18 to 29 in good health. Each CDR3 is given with its conserved first and last residue. D genes are given only for firm matches. Expanded clones are given a class, and other clones once, few, many or no size at all.

size: -; V: TRBV4-1; J: TRBJ1-3; D: -; DNA: TGCGCCAGCAGTACAAACGGGGCAGCCTCTGGAAACACCATATATTTT; CDR3: CASSTNGAASGNTIYF
size: -; V: TRBV13; J: TRBJ1-1; D: -; DNA: TGTGCCAGCAGCCAACAGGACAGCCCTGATGCTTTCTTT; CDR3: CASSQQDSPDAFF
size: -; V: TRBV5-1; J: TRBJ2-5; D: TRBD1; DNA: TGCGCCAGCAGCTTGTCCGGGACAGAATTGACCCAGTACTTC; CDR3: CASSLSGTELTQYF
size: -; V: TRBV27; J: TRBJ1-1; D: TRBD1; DNA: TGTGCCAGCGGCCTCACAGGGGCAGGGATCGGTGGAGCTTTCTTT; CDR3: CASGLTGAGIGGAFF
size: -; V: TRBV5-4; J: TRBJ1-1; D: -; DNA: TGTGCCAGCAGCAGAACCATGAACACTGAAGCTTTCTTT; CDR3: CASSRTMNTEAFF
size: once; V: TRBV10-2; J: TRBJ2-1; D: TRBD2; DNA: TGCGCCAGCAGTGAAGCGGGAGCCTTCTACAATGAGCAGTTCTTC; CDR3: CASSEAGAFYNEQFF
size: -; V: TRBV28; J: TRBJ1-2; D: -; DNA: TGTGCCAGCAGTTTCCCCCAGGGAATCGACTATGGCTACACCTTC; CDR3: CASSFPQGIDYGYTF
size: -; V: TRBV5-1; J: TRBJ1-1; D: -; DNA: TGCGCCAGCAGCTTGGATCCCGGGACGCCGAACACTGAAGCTTTCTTT; CDR3: CASSLDPGTPNTEAFF
size: -; V: TRBV11-2; J: TRBJ2-1; D: -; DNA: TGTGCCAGCAGCTTAGATCCCCCAGGAGGGGAGCAGTTCTTC; CDR3: CASSLDPPGGEQFF
size: -; V: TRBV19; J: TRBJ1-5; D: TRBD1; DNA: TGTGCCACTGAACAGGGGGAGGGGGCCTATAGCAATCAGCCCCAGCATTTT; CDR3: CATEQGEGAYSNQPQHF
size: -; V: TRBV7-9; J: TRBJ2-5; D: TRBD1; DNA: TGTGCCAGCAGCTCGGAGAGATGGGACAGGGACCAAGAGACCCAGTACTTC; CDR3: CASSSERWDRDQETQYF
size: once; V: TRBV2; J: TRBJ1-1; D: -; DNA: TGTGCCAGCAGCCTTCTCGGGAACACTGAAGCTTTCTTT; CDR3: CASSLLGNTEAFF
size: -; V: TRBV9; J: TRBJ2-2; D: -; DNA: TGTGCCAGCAGCGCCCCCGCCCAGAGAACCGGGGAGCTGTTTTTT; CDR3: CASSAPAQRTGELFF
size: -; V: TRBV5-4; J: TRBJ2-7; D: TRBD2; DNA: TGTGCCAGCAGCTTTACGGGGGGGCCGGGAGAGCAGTACTTC; CDR3: CASSFTGGPGEQYF
size: once; V: TRBV4-3; J: TRBJ2-5; D: -; DNA: TGCGCCAGCAGCCAAGATTTCGGAATGGAACAAGAGACCCAGTACTTC; CDR3: CASSQDFGMEQETQYF
size: -; V: TRBV9; J: TRBJ2-1; D: -; DNA: TGTGCCAGCAGCGTAGGCTCCTACAATGAGCAGTTCTTC; CDR3: CASSVGSYNEQFF
size: -; V: TRBV19; J: TRBJ2-3; D: -; DNA: TGTGCCAGTAGTATAGATCGTCCGGCGGATACGCAGTATTTT; CDR3: CASSIDRPADTQYF
size: -; V: TRBV6-6; J: TRBJ2-7; D: -; DNA: TGTGCCAGCAGTTACTCAACGACAGTGGCATTCTACGAGCAGTACTTC; CDR3: CASSYSTTVAFYEQYF
size: -; V: TRBV6-1; J: TRBJ1-6; D: TRBD1; DNA: TGTGCCAGCACCGAGGGGACAGGGATTTCACCCCTCCACTTT; CDR3: CASTEGTGISPLHF
size: -; V: TRBV6-4; J: TRBJ2-7; D: -; DNA: TGTGCCAGCAGTGACCGACGGGGCCGGAGGGAGCAGTACTTC; CDR3: CASSDRRGRREQYF
size: -; V: TRBV2; J: TRBJ1-5; D: -; DNA: TGTGCCAGCCGGATGGGGCCGATGGGCAATCAGCCCCAGCATTTT; CDR3: CASRMGPMGNQPQHF
size: once; V: TRBV7-9; J: TRBJ2-7; D: -; DNA: TGTGCCAGCAGCTCGGCGATGGGGGACTCAACCTACGAGCAGTACTTC; CDR3: CASSSAMGDSTYEQYF
size: -; V: TRBV13; J: TRBJ2-7; D: -; DNA: TGTGCCAGCAGCCCCCGTGGTGAAACCTACGAGCAGTACTTC; CDR3: CASSPRGETYEQYF
size: -; V: TRBV28; J: TRBJ1-5; D: -; DNA: TGTGCCAGCATAGCGGTTTGGGAAAATTGGCTCCAGCCCCAGCATTTT; CDR3: CASIAVWENWLQPQHF
size: -; V: TRBV4-1; J: TRBJ2-7; D: TRBD1; DNA: TGCGCCAGCAGCCCGGTGGGGCAGGGGGCCGACGAGCAGTACTTC; CDR3: CASSPVGQGADEQYF
size: -; V: TRBV9; J: TRBJ2-7; D: TRBD1; DNA: TGTGCCAGCAGCGTAGACGATGTACGGACAGGGGCCTACGAGCAGTACTTC; CDR3: CASSVDDVRTGAYEQYF
size: -; V: TRBV4-1; J: TRBJ1-1; D: -; DNA: TGCGCCAGCAGCCAAGTGGGTGGGGCCGGAGGCACTGAAGCTTTCTTT; CDR3: CASSQVGGAGGTEAFF
size: -; V: TRBV23-1; J: TRBJ2-7; D: -; DNA: TGCGCCAGCAGTCAATCGATTAGCGGAGATATTCACTACGAGCAGTACTTC; CDR3: CASSQSISGDIHYEQYF
size: -; V: TRBV7-9; J: TRBJ2-7; D: TRBD1; DNA: TGTGCCAGCAGCTTAAGGGACAGGGGTATAGAAGAGCAGTACTTC; CDR3: CASSLRDRGIEEQYF